This note documents a single T cell receptor beta chain sequence. What antigen it recognizes has not been identified. There are no base qualities to consult, and no much larger clone falls within one base. This entry comes from a study of T cell changes during pregnancy in multiple sclerosis (dated by TCRdb to about 2019). A note on the overall study: The study examined how the T cell repertoire changed over the course of pregnancy in women with multiple sclerosis.

Libraries were built with the immunoSEQ multiplex PCR assay. TCRdb mirrors the immuneACCESS table, restricted to in-frame sequences. Some clones are absent from its copies; in checked studies, under half trace to an unresolved V gene, and the reason for the others is unknown. In this sample the table shows tens of thousands of clones, roughly 90% of which occur a single time. The biggest ten clones account for over 9% of the sample. Sequencing used CD8+ T cells from peripheral blood mononuclear cells, obtained in the third trimester of pregnancy. This TCR was sampled from a female donor with multiple sclerosis, enrolled in a pregnancy study.

The CDR3 has the sequence CASSPTPPGATDTQYF. In nucleotides, the sequence is TGTGCCAGCAGCCCCACCCCCCCGGGAGCCACAGATACGCAGTATTTT. The V gene is TRBV5-6 and the J gene is TRBJ2-3; the D gene is perhaps TRBD2, on 6 matching bases. The CDR3, from cysteine to phenylalanine, totals 16 residues. Only the CDR3 part of the read is kept: 48 bases, read in frame from the first base. Taken from the germline V gene, the CDR1 and CDR2 loops are SGHDT and YYEEEE. Trimming removed 4 bases from V and 2 bases from J, leaving 17 bases between the germline ends.